The 22 T cell receptor beta chains below come from one sample, sequenced in a study of control samples from healthy donors and cancer patients. Clones were read by immunoSEQ multiplex PCR, and TCRdb kept only the in-frame ones, dropping some. The sample contains 150,000 to 200,000 clones, 91% of which appear only once. Sequencing used blood. These receptors all come from a woman aged 25-40 years in good health.

The chain recombines TRBV15 with TRBJ1-6; 8 bases match TRBD1. This CDR3 is 14 amino acids long. Germline V gives CDR1 LNHNV, CDR2 YYDKDF (reference sequence). V dropped 3 bases and J dropped 9; count of bases not matched to a gene: 4. CDR3: CATSSRTGRSPLHF. CDR3 in DNA: TGTGCCACCAGCAGCCGGACAGGGCGTTCACCCCTCCACTTT.

V gene TRBV30 combines with J gene TRBJ2-1, with TRBD2 matching 8 bases. Trimming took 4 bases from V and 4 from J; bases not matched to a gene: 0. CDR3 length equals 12 residues. The germline gives CDR1 GTSNPN, CDR2 SVGIG (reference sequence). The CDR3 nucleotides are TGTGCCTGGACTAGCGGGTACAATGAGCAGTTCTTC. As protein: CAWTSGYNEQFF.

The V call is TRBV21-1, the J call TRBJ1-1. TRBV21-1 is described as a pseudogene. The length of the CDR3 is 13 residues. CDR3 sequence reads: CASSKSPNTEAFF. The CDR3 nucleotides read TGTGCCAGCAGCAAGTCCCCGAACACTGAAGCTTTCTTT.

This chain uses TRBV24-1 with TRBJ2-3; 9 bases are a match to TRBD2. Trimming removed 4 bases from V and 3 bases from J; junction bases left unmatched: 4. The germline V gene encodes CDR1 KGHDR and CDR2 SFDVKD. The CDR3 sequence is 15 residues long. Written as DNA, the CDR3 is TGTGCCACCAGTGACAGGACTAGCGTTACAGATACGCAGTATTTT. Encoded protein: CATSDRTSVTDTQYF.

V usage is TRBV4-3 and J usage is TRBJ2-3; 15 bases are shared with TRBD2. V trimming: 0 bases; J trimming: 4 bases; junction bases outside the gene matches: 5. The CDR3 contains 18 residues. Germline assignment: CDR1 LGHNA and CDR2 YSLEER. Here the CDR3 reads CASSQDIWTSGRADTQYF. CDR3 nucleotide sequence: TGCGCCAGCAGCCAAGATATATGGACTAGCGGGAGGGCAGATACGCAGTATTTT.

The gene calls are TRBV6-6 and TRBJ2-4, with D perhaps matching TRBD1 or TRBD2 (6 bases each). Germline V gene sequence: CDR1 MNHNY, CDR2 SVGAGI (reference sequence). CDR3 length: 14 amino acids. V lost 6 bases, J lost 7 bases, and 16 bases lay in between. The CDR3 DNA reads TGTGCCAGCAGCCTCAGGGGAGGTGGGAACATTCAGTACTTC. It is translated as CASSLRGGGNIQYF.

This chain connects TRBV6-6 to TRBJ1-6, with 9 bases aligning to TRBD1. Germline V gene data show CDR1 as MNHNY and CDR2 as SVGAGI (reference sequence). This CDR3 spans 15 amino acids. Losses at the gene ends were 2 bases for V and 6 bases for J; bases not matched to a gene: 2. CDR3 in amino acids: CASSYETGGNSPLHF. CDR3 DNA sequence: TGTGCCAGCAGTTACGAGACAGGGGGTAATTCACCCCTCCACTTT.

This clone has just a few counts. The chain links TRBV7-6 to TRBJ1-2; TRBD1 matches at 7 bases. Per germline, CDR1 SGHVS and CDR2 FNYEAQ. J lost 0 bases, V lost 5 bases, and 3 bases had no gene match. This CDR3 has 14 amino acids. The CDR3 DNA reads as TGTGCCAGCAGCGACGGGACAGCTAACTATGGCTACACCTTC. It codes for CASSDGTANYGYTF.

In this sample, this clone turned up once. This chain connects TRBV7-6 to TRBJ1-1, with D maybe TRBD1 (5 bases). The V end lost 1 base, the J end lost 0 bases, and 6 bases lay between the germline ends. Germline loops: CDR1 SGHVS, CDR2 FNYEAQ. The CDR3 sequence is 14 residues long. CDR3 sequence (DNA): TGTGCCAGCAGCTTAGGGGGCGTGAACACTGAAGCTTTCTTT. Its translation is CASSLGGVNTEAFF.

This chain joins TRBV11-2 and TRBJ2-1, with 9 bases aligning to TRBD1. This CDR3 has 15 amino acids. Germline lookup yields CDR1 SGHAT and CDR2 FQNNGV. Losses at the gene ends were 3 bases for V and 4 bases for J; bases not matched to a gene: 4. The CDR3 region is CASSLTGGLYNEQFF. The DNA for the CDR3 is TGTGCCAGCAGCTTGACAGGGGGTCTGTACAATGAGCAGTTCTTC. Combining the CDR3 with reference TRBV11-2 and TRBJ2-1 gives the whole variable domain EAGVAQSPRYKIIEKRQSVAFWCNPISGHATLYWYQQILGQGPKLLIQFQNNGVVDDSQLPKDRFSAERLKGVDSTLKIQPAKLEDSAVYLCASSLTGGLYNEQFFGPGTRLTVL.

The CDR3 region has the DNA TGCGCCAGCAGCCAAGAGGGGGGGAACACTGAAGCTTTCTTT. Protein sequence: CASSQEGGNTEAFF. The V and J genes are TRBV4-3 and TRBJ1-1; perhaps TRBD1 as D (5 bases). The germline V gene encodes CDR1 LGHNA and CDR2 YSLEER. The CDR3 contains 14 residues. Trimming stripped 0 bases from V and 1 base from J, with 6 bases between.

The V gene is TRBV5-6, the J gene TRBJ1-4; 8 nucleotides agree with TRBD1. The CDR3 is 13 amino acids. The V gene end was trimmed by 4 bases and the J gene end by 7 bases; junction bases not matched to a gene: 3. Germline V gene sequence: CDR1 SGHDT, CDR2 YYEEEE. CDR3 amino acids: CASSTDRAEKLFF. In nucleotides, the CDR3 is TGTGCCAGCAGCACGGACAGGGCTGAAAAACTGTTTTTT.

CDR3 nucleotides: TGTGCCAGCAGTTTACAGGTCCTCACTGAAGCTTTCTTT. Protein product: CASSLQVLTEAFF. This sequence joins TRBV28 and TRBJ1-1, with D uncertain. Germline assignment: CDR1 MDHEN and CDR2 SYDVKM. CDR3 size: 13 residues. The germline V and J ends were trimmed by 2 bases and 4 bases, with 8 bases remaining between them.

On this clone itself: The same CDR3 also results from other DNA sequences found in this sample. The V call is TRBV7-3, the J call TRBJ2-5, with TRBD2 matching over 7 bases. The CDR3 is made up of 14 amino acids. Germline CDR1 SGHTA, CDR2 FQGTGA. V shed 3 bases, J shed 5 bases, and the junction held 6 bases outside the gene matches. CDR3 in DNA: TGTGCCAGCAGCTTGGCGGGAGTGGGTGAGACCCAGTACTTC. This codes for CASSLAGVGETQYF.

The rearrangement links TRBV13 to TRBJ2-3; 14 bases align to TRBD2. Germline V gene data show CDR1 as PRHDT and CDR2 as FYEKMQ (reference sequence). CDR3 size: 17 residues. The J segment lost 1 base and the V segment lost 3 bases, leaving 3 bases of the junction unmatched. The CDR3 region has the DNA TGTGCCAGCAGCTTGGGGACTAGCGGGAGCGGCACAGATACGCAGTATTTT. Translation: CASSLGTSGSGTDTQYF.

This chain connects TRBV25-1 to TRBJ1-4; 9 nucleotides agree with TRBD1. V lost 1 base and J lost 2; bases outside the gene matches: 5. The length of the CDR3 is 17 residues. CDR1 and CDR2 (germline): MGHDK, SYGVNS. The CDR3 spells CASSEFGTGSTNEKLFF. The DNA for the CDR3 is TGTGCCAGCAGTGAATTCGGGACAGGGTCGACTAATGAAAAACTGTTTTTT.

This chain links TRBV28 with TRBJ2-3; D tentatively fits TRBD1 or TRBD2 (7 bases each). CDR1 and CDR2 from the germline V gene are MDHEN and SYDVKM. The CDR3 is 16 amino acids. Trimming pared 7 bases from V and 0 bases from J, leaving 17 bases between. The CDR3: CASNPGGGGSTDTQYF. The CDR3, as DNA: TGTGCCAGCAATCCAGGGGGGGGCGGGAGCACAGATACGCAGTATTTT. Based on the CDR3 plus reference TRBV28 and TRBJ2-3, the full variable domain is DVKVTQSSRYLVKRTGEKVFLECVQDMDHENMFWYRQDPGLGLRLIYFSYDVKMKEKGDIPEGYSVSREKKERFSLILESASTNQTSMYLCASNPGGGGSTDTQYFGPGTRLTVL.

The chain is built from TRBV18 and TRBJ2-1; 10 bases map to TRBD2. Trimming took 1 base from V and 10 from J; bases not matched to a gene: 7. The CDR3 runs 15 residues. Germline CDR1 KGHSH, CDR2 LQKENI. This chain's CDR3 is CASSPRLAGVEEQFF. In nucleotides, the CDR3 is TGTGCCAGCTCACCACGGCTAGCGGGAGTAGAGGAGCAGTTCTTC.

This clone was seen only a few times. The gene calls are TRBV27 and TRBJ2-1; 10 bases align to TRBD1. The CDR3 covers 14 residues. Trimming removed 7 bases from V and 9 bases from J; junction bases left unmatched: 9. Germline values: CDR1 MNHEY, CDR2 SMNVEV (reference sequence). As DNA, the CDR3 is TGTGCCAGCAAACCGGGACAGGGGTGGGTTGAGCAGTTCTTC. Translation: CASKPGQGWVEQFF.

Comments on this clone: Other DNA sequences in the sample encode the same CDR3. This chain uses TRBV20-1 with TRBJ1-1, with D unclear. The V gene's germline CDR1 is DFQATT and CDR2 SNEGSKA (reference sequence). The CDR3 consists of 11 residues. The V gene lost 6 bases and the J gene lost 0 bases, with 5 bases spanning the gap. This chain's CDR3 is CSARLNTEAFF. The CDR3, as DNA: TGCAGTGCGAGACTGAACACTGAAGCTTTCTTT.

The rearrangement links TRBV3-1 (or the pseudogene TRBV3-2) to TRBJ1-1; D is unclear. V lost 3 bases, J lost 0 bases, and 5 bases lay in between. Germline assignment: CDR1 LGHDT and CDR2 YNNKEL (reference sequence). There are 13 residues in the CDR3. CDR3 bases: TGTGCCAGCAGCCAGCAGGTGAACACTGAAGCTTTCTTT. Translated, it gives CASSQQVNTEAFF.

V and J are TRBV1 and TRBJ1-5; the table's D call of TRBD1 was not tested on the DNA. TRBV1 is deemed a pseudogene. The CDR3 extends over 16 amino acids. Here the CDR3 reads CTSSQGWDSSNQPQHF. For the CDR3, the DNA is TGCACCAGCAGCCAAGGTTGGGACAGTAGCAATCAGCCCCAGCATTTT.